One and the same sample provided the 22 T cell receptor beta chains below, sequenced in a study of long-term antiretroviral therapy in people with HIV. Investigators performed immunoSEQ version v3.0 at survey level. The protocol was immunoSEQ multiplex PCR, while the TCRdb copy is restricted to in-frame clones and leaves out a portion. In the table there are tens of thousands of clones, 82% of which are singletons. Sequences were derived from unsorted PBMCs, sampled 0.3 years after starting antiretroviral therapy. Receptors originate from a man between 18 and 29 years old with HIV.

This chain uses TRBV5-1 with TRBJ2-4, with 8 positions matching TRBD1. CDR1 is SGHRS and CDR2 is YFSETQ in the germline V gene. This CDR3 comprises 14 residues. With V trimmed by 4 bases and J by 3 bases, 3 bases remained unmatched. CDR3 sequence reads: CASSPQGGKNIQYF. CDR3 in DNA: TGCGCCAGCAGCCCACAGGGGGGCAAAAACATTCAGTACTTC.

This chain uses TRBV9 with TRBJ2-3; D unclear. The CDR3 runs to 15 residues. V shed 4 bases and J shed 2 bases, with 14 bases lying between them. Germline values: CDR1 SGDLS, CDR2 YYNGEE. CDR3 sequence: CASSFIGRYTDTQYF. The CDR3 coding sequence is TGTGCCAGCAGCTTCATCGGCAGATACACAGATACGCAGTATTTT. Supplemented by reference TRBV9 and TRBJ2-3, the full variable domain reads DSGVTQTPKHLITATGQRVTLRCSPRSGDLSVYWYQQSLDQGLQFLIQYYNGEERAKGNILERFSAQQFPDLHSELNLSSLELGDSALYFCASSFIGRYTDTQYFGPGTRLTVL.

The genes are TRBV29-1 and TRBJ2-5, with a tentative D call TRBD1 (5 bases). Germline-derived CDR1 and CDR2 are SQVTM and ANQGSEA. The V end was cut by 0 bases, the J end by 2 bases, with 10 bases between. The CDR3 is 14 residues long. The CDR3 nucleotides read TGCAGCGTTGAAGACTGGGGCGGACAAGAGACCCAGTACTTC. Its protein product is CSVEDWGGQETQYF.

This clone was recorded once. The J gene is TRBJ2-1, the V gene TRBV11-3; D possibly uses TRBD1 or TRBD2 (5 bases each). Trimming left V 0 bases short and J 3 bases short, with 9 bases between. The germline CDR1 and CDR2 sequences are SGHNT and YENEEA. This CDR3 region has 15 residues. In nucleotides, the CDR3 is TGTGCCAGCAGCTTAGAAAGTGGGGGCTACAATGAGCAGTTCTTC. Translated: CASSLESGGYNEQFF.

The V call is TRBV19, the J call TRBJ1-4, with TRBD1 matching 9 bases. V was clipped by 3 bases and J by 8 bases; unmatched bases: 4. The germline V gene has CDR1 LNHDA and CDR2 SQIVND (reference sequence). This CDR3 region has 14 residues. In nucleotides, the CDR3 is TGTGCCAGTAGTATCGGGACAGGGAAGGAAAAACTGTTTTTT. Translated, it gives CASSIGTGKEKLFF.

The V gene is TRBV29-1, the J gene TRBJ1-5; D gene unclear. Looked up from germline, CDR1 is SQVTM and CDR2 is ANQGSEA. The CDR3 length is 13 residues. The V gene lost 6 bases and the J gene lost 0 bases, with 9 bases spanning the gap. The CDR3 region is CSVAGPSNQPQHF. CDR3 coding DNA: TGCAGCGTAGCCGGACCTAGCAATCAGCCCCAGCATTTT.

The chain links TRBV6-5 to TRBJ1-3; no clear D. Trimming removed 6 bases at V and 3 bases at J, with 6 bases between. The CDR3 consists of 12 residues. Germline V gene lookup returns CDR1 MNHEY and CDR2 SVGAGI. DNA of the CDR3: TGTGCCAGCAGCAGTGATGGAAACACCATATATTTT. Translation gives CASSSDGNTIYF.

This clone was counted a single time. This chain links TRBV6-4 with TRBJ1-2; D unresolved. The CDR3 sequence is 14 residues long. V gave up 0 bases and J gave up 6 bases, with 11 bases separating them. CDR1 and CDR2 from the germline V gene are MRHNA and SNTAGT. The CDR3 DNA sequence: TGTGCCAGCAGTGACTCTAAAACCCTGGATGGCTACACCTTC. Its translation: CASSDSKTLDGYTF.

V gene TRBV19 combines with J gene TRBJ2-7, with D maybe TRBD1 (6 bases). The CDR3 spans 14 residues. Germline V gene sequence: CDR1 LNHDA, CDR2 SQIVND (reference sequence). The V end was cut by 6 bases, the J end by 2 bases, with 14 bases between. The CDR3 coding sequence is TGTGCCAGTAGAAACCCAGGGGCCACCTACGAGCAGTACTTC. Residues: CASRNPGATYEQYF.

The rearrangement joins TRBV10-3 to TRBJ2-1; a possible D gene is TRBD2 (5 bases). This CDR3 has 16 amino acids. V lost 0 bases, J lost 9 bases, and 18 bases lay in between. Germline values: CDR1 ENHRY, CDR2 SYGVKD. CDR3 in DNA: TGTGCCATCAGTGAGTCGTCTGTCTCCTCCGGGGTTGAGCAGTTCTTC. Amino acids: CAISESSVSSGVEQFF.

This chain connects TRBV7-2 to TRBJ1-5; tentatively, D is TRBD1 (6 bases). V gave up 6 bases and J gave up 7 bases, with 16 bases separating them. The CDR3 contains 14 residues. Germline values: CDR1 SGHTA, CDR2 FQGNSA. CDR3 in amino acids: CASSELGGGQPQHF. DNA for the CDR3: TGTGCCAGCAGTGAGTTGGGGGGCGGACAGCCCCAGCATTTT.

This chain connects TRBV2 to TRBJ1-1; 8 bases are a match to TRBD1. Germline loops: CDR1 SNHLY, CDR2 FYNNEI. The CDR3 loop spans 13 amino acids. V trimming: 6 bases; J trimming: 4 bases; junction bases outside the gene matches: 4. Written as DNA, the CDR3 is TGTGCCAGCAGCGGAGGACAGGGCACTGAAGCTTTCTTT. This translates into CASSGGQGTEAFF.

J is TRBJ2-3 and V is TRBV5-1; TRBD2 is a possible D gene (5 bases). The V end lost 0 bases, the J end lost 2 bases, and 7 bases lay between the germline ends. The CDR3 loop spans 14 amino acids. Looked up from germline, CDR1 is SGHRS and CDR2 is YFSETQ. The CDR3 bases are TGCGCCAGCAGCTTGGTGGACTCCACAGATACGCAGTATTTT. Its protein is CASSLVDSTDTQYF.

The chain has TRBV28 and TRBJ2-7; weak D call: TRBD2 (6 bases). There are 13 residues in the CDR3. Deletions cut 5 bases from V and 0 bases from J, with 8 bases between. Germline CDR1 MDHEN, CDR2 SYDVKM. CDR3 DNA sequence: TGTGCCAGCAGTGGCGGGGCCTCCTACGAGCAGTACTTC. This gives the protein CASSGGASYEQYF.

The table lists this clone with a few counts. The J gene is TRBJ2-7, the V gene TRBV21-1. TRBV21-1 is recorded as a pseudogene. The CDR3 spans 12 residues. The chain's CDR3 is CASSNRWGEQYF. For the CDR3, the DNA is TGTGCCAGCAGCAATCGGTGGGGCGAGCAGTACTTC.

J is TRBJ1-5 and V is TRBV5-5; the match to TRBD1 covers 10 bases. The germline V gene has CDR1 SGHKS and CDR2 YYEKEE (reference sequence). The junction had 5 bases not matched to a gene; V was cut back by 2 bases and J by 6 bases. CDR3 length: 15 amino acids. The CDR3 DNA reads as TGTGCCAGCAGCTTTTGGACAGGGGGAACTCAGCCCCAGCATTTT. Its translation is CASSFWTGGTQPQHF.

This sequence joins TRBV7-8 and TRBJ1-1, with D possibly matching TRBD1 (5 bases). In germline, CDR1 is SGHVS, CDR2 FQNEAQ. Trimming shortened V by 1 base and J by 4 bases, and 10 bases separated the two germline ends. The CDR3 has 14 residues. The CDR3 region is CASSLGRQGTEAFF. Written as DNA, the CDR3 is TGTGCCAGCAGCTTAGGTCGGCAGGGCACTGAAGCTTTCTTT. Variable domain in full (rest from reference TRBV7-8 and TRBJ1-1): GAGVSQSPRYKVAKRGQDVALRCDPISGHVSLFWYQQALGQGPEFLTYFQNEAQLDKSGLPSDRFFAERPEGSVSTLKIQRTQQEDSAVYLCASSLGRQGTEAFFGQGTRLTVV.

This chain connects TRBV27 to TRBJ2-7; the match to TRBD1 covers 8 bases. J was trimmed by 6 bases and V by 3 bases; bases with no gene match: 10. Germline V gene lookup returns CDR1 MNHEY and CDR2 SMNVEV (reference sequence). The CDR3 contains 15 residues. The CDR3 reads CASSFLGQGSGEQYF. CDR3 in DNA: TGTGCCAGCAGTTTCTTAGGACAGGGATCTGGCGAGCAGTACTTC.

This clone was seen a single time. The chain couples TRBV18 to TRBJ1-5; 9 bases match TRBD1. This CDR3 has 15 residues. V was clipped by 3 bases and J by 7 bases; unmatched bases: 7. Germline CDR1 KGHSH, CDR2 LQKENI. CDR3 sequence reads: CASSPGTGRGQPQHF. Here the CDR3 DNA reads TGTGCCAGCTCACCCGGGACAGGGAGAGGACAGCCCCAGCATTTT.

The V gene is TRBV19, the J gene TRBJ2-1; D could derive from TRBD1 or TRBD2 (5 bases each). Between the trimmed V and J ends, which lost 4 bases and 3 bases, there was a span of 10 bases. There are 14 residues in the CDR3. CDR1 LNHDA and CDR2 SQIVND come from the germline V gene (reference sequence). DNA for the CDR3: TGTGCCAGTAGTAACCCGGGGCTCTACAATGAGCAGTTCTTC. It codes for CASSNPGLYNEQFF.

This chain links TRBV5-1 with TRBJ1-2; maybe TRBD1 (6 bases). The V and J ends lost 4 bases and 3 bases respectively, with 19 bases between them. Germline V CDR1 and CDR2: SGHRS, YFSETQ. The CDR3 sequence is 16 residues long. CDR3 in DNA: TGCGCCAGCAGCGCGACCCTCGGGGGCGCCGACTATGGCTACACCTTC. The encoded protein is CASSATLGGADYGYTF.

The genes are TRBV21-1 and TRBJ1-2. TRBV21-1 is assigned pseudogene status. The CDR3 contains 15 residues. This CDR3 reads CASSKVRVRNYGYTF. The CDR3 DNA is TGTGCCAGCAGCAAAGTTAGAGTCAGAAACTATGGCTACACCTTC.